Sequencing of this T cell receptor (beta chain) was carried out in a study of cytomegalovirus exposure and HLA in healthy donors. CDR3 size: 15 residues. Germline CDR1 and CDR2: SEHNR and FQNEAQ (reference sequence). The V and J ends lost 3 bases and 7 bases, in that order; junction bases with no gene match: 8. Overall study results and limits: In a later analysis, a missense DCLRE1C variant was linked to TCR beta V- and J-gene trimming. Upon later analysis, TCR association rates were observed to vary by HLA locus, being highest for DRB1 and lowest for HLA-C. Presence/absence analysis assumed near-uniform sequencing depth across donors.

This clone was detected a few times. Its antigen is not known. PCR employed 60 Vbeta and 13 Jbeta primers. Generated by immunoSEQ multiplex PCR, the TCRdb table keeps only in-frame clones and is missing some. The repertoire includes 210,000 or so clones, approximately 81% of them detected once, and about 0.22% sits in the top ten. What was sequenced was PBMCs. The J gene is TRBJ1-4, the V gene TRBV7-9; 7 nucleotides match TRBD1. The receptor was derived from a girl under 10 years old in good health and CMV-seronegative. The CDR3 bases are TGTGCCAGCAGCTTTGAGGGGGCCAGAGGTGAAAAACTGTTTTTT. Translating it yields CASSFEGARGEKLFF. Based on the CDR3 plus reference TRBV7-9 and TRBJ1-4, the full variable domain is DTGVSQNPRHKITKRGQNVTFRCDPISEHNRLYWYRQTLGQGPEFLTYFQNEAQLEKSRLLSDRFSAERPKGSFSTLEIQRTEQGDSAMYLCASSFEGARGEKLFFGSGTQLSVL.